Listed below are T cell receptor beta chains from one sample, sequenced in a study of blood T cell repertoires in COVID-19. The assay was immunoSEQ multiplex PCR, and TCRdb's table has in-frame clones only and misses some. The data contain 97,000 or so clones, 90% of them singletons. The sample was peripheral blood. The receptors come from a man between 60 and 70 years old with acute or convalescent COVID-19. Each CDR3 is given with its conserved first and last residue. D genes are given only for firm matches. Expanded clones get a size class; other rows say once, few or many, or leave the size out.

V: TRBV29-1; D: TRBD2; J: TRBJ2-5; size: -; DNA: TGCAGCGTTGGTCTAGCGGGGGGGCCTGGGACCCAGTACTTC; CDR3: CSVGLAGGPGTQYF
V: TRBV25-1; D: -; J: TRBJ1-5; size: -; DNA: TGTGCCAGCAGTGAGTCTGGGGGCACCAATCAGCCCCAGCATTTT; CDR3: CASSESGGTNQPQHF
V: TRBV11-2; D: TRBD1; J: TRBJ1-6; size: -; DNA: TGTGCCAGCAGCCGACCGGGACAGGGAAAGAATTCACCCCTCCACTTT; CDR3: CASSRPGQGKNSPLHF
V: TRBV7-2; D: TRBD2; J: TRBJ2-1; size: -; DNA: TGTGCCAGCAGATCAAGCGGGGGGGCCTACAATGAGCAGTTCTTC; CDR3: CASRSSGGAYNEQFF
V: TRBV7-2; D: -; J: TRBJ2-3; size: -; DNA: TGTGCCAGCAGCTCACAAAGCCCACTCAGAGGACACACGCAGTATTTT; CDR3: CASSSQSPLRGHTQYF
V: TRBV19; D: -; J: TRBJ2-6; size: -; DNA: TGTGCCACCAGTACCTCTGGGGCCAACGTCCTGACTTTC; CDR3: CATSTSGANVLTF
V: TRBV9; D: -; J: TRBJ2-5; size: -; DNA: TGTGCCAGCAGCGTAGACGGGGTTGGGACCCAGTACTTC; CDR3: CASSVDGVGTQYF
V: TRBV2; D: TRBD1; J: TRBJ1-5; size: -; DNA: TGTGCCAGTAGACAGGGGGAGGGTCAGCCCCAGCATTTT; CDR3: CASRQGEGQPQHF
V: TRBV11-2; D: -; J: TRBJ1-1; size: -; DNA: TGTGCCAGCAGCTTTGGGGGGGGTAGAGAAGCTTTCTTT; CDR3: CASSFGGGREAFF
V: TRBV5-4; D: -; J: TRBJ2-7; size: -; DNA: TGTGCCAGCAGCGCGGGAACCGGGATCTCGAGTTACGAGCAGTACTTC; CDR3: CASSAGTGISSYEQYF
V: TRBV4-1; D: TRBD1; J: TRBJ1-1; size: once; DNA: TGCGCCAGCAGCCAAGAAAGTAGGACAGGGAAGGCTTTCTTT; CDR3: CASSQESRTGKAFF
V: TRBV18; D: -; J: TRBJ2-7; size: -; DNA: TGTGCCAGCTCACCGGGCACCAGCTCCTACGAGCAGTACTTC; CDR3: CASSPGTSSYEQYF
V: TRBV6-1; D: -; J: TRBJ1-4; size: -; DNA: TGTGCCAGCAGTGAAGCGCACGGGGGGGGAAAACTGTTTTTT; CDR3: CASSEAHGGGKLFF
V: TRBV23-1; D: -; J: TRBJ1-1; size: -; DNA: TGCGCCAGCGTTATGAACACTGAAGCTTTCTTT; CDR3: CASVMNTEAFF
V: TRBV19; D: TRBD1; J: TRBJ1-4; size: -; DNA: TGTGCCAGTAGTAGCTCAGGGGGCAGAGGTGAAAAACTGTTTTTT; CDR3: CASSSSGGRGEKLFF
V: TRBV5-4; D: -; J: TRBJ1-2; size: -; DNA: TGTGCCAGCAGCTTGGATGCGGGATCCTCAGGCTACACCTTC; CDR3: CASSLDAGSSGYTF
V: TRBV6-1; D: TRBD1; J: TRBJ1-1; size: -; DNA: TGTGCCAGCAGTGGTTCGACAGGGGTTTGGGCCACTATGAGGGAAGCTTTCTTT; CDR3: CASSGSTGVWATMREAFF
V: TRBV7-9; D: -; J: TRBJ1-4; size: -; DNA: TGTGCCAGCAGCTTAACCGCGAACTCTAATGAAAAACTGTTTTTT; CDR3: CASSLTANSNEKLFF
V: TRBV30; D: TRBD2; J: TRBJ2-1; size: -; DNA: TGTGCCTGGCAAACCGGGACTAGCGGGGGTTTTTACAATGAGCAGTTCTTC; CDR3: CAWQTGTSGGFYNEQFF
V: TRBV7-8; D: -; J: TRBJ1-2; size: -; DNA: TGTGCCAGCAGCATTAGGGTCGTACGACAGAGTTATGGCTACACCTTC; CDR3: CASSIRVVRQSYGYTF
V: TRBV3-1/TRBV3-2; D: -; J: TRBJ2-2; size: -; DNA: TGTGCCAGCAGCCCGCCGTCCCGGACCGGGGAGCTGTTTTTT; CDR3: CASSPPSRTGELFF
V: TRBV3-1/TRBV3-2; D: -; J: TRBJ2-2; size: -; DNA: TGTGCCAGCAGCCCTTGGCAGGGCGGACGCAACACCGGGGAGCTGTTTTTT; CDR3: CASSPWQGGRNTGELFF
V: TRBV18; D: -; J: TRBJ1-1; size: once; DNA: TGTGCCAGCTCCGAGACAGTAGAGAACACTGAAGCTTTCTTT; CDR3: CASSETVENTEAFF
V: TRBV11-3; D: -; J: TRBJ1-1; size: once; DNA: TGTGCCAGCAGCCCCGGAGGGATGAACACTGAAGCTTTCTTT; CDR3: CASSPGGMNTEAFF
V: TRBV11-2; D: TRBD1; J: TRBJ2-2; size: once; DNA: TGTGCCAGCAGCACCCGACAGGGTACCGGGGAGCTGTTTTTT; CDR3: CASSTRQGTGELFF
V: TRBV5-6; D: -; J: TRBJ1-2; size: -; DNA: TGTGCCAGCAGCGCGGGACTGCCGGAGGAAAACTATGGCTACACCTTC; CDR3: CASSAGLPEENYGYTF
V: TRBV6-6; D: TRBD1; J: TRBJ1-5; size: -; DNA: TGTGCCAGCAGGTGGACAGGGGATGGTCAGCCCCAGCATTTT; CDR3: CASRWTGDGQPQHF
V: TRBV12-5; D: TRBD2; J: TRBJ2-3; size: -; DNA: TGTGCTAGTGGTTTGTCACGACTAGCGGGGGCGGGAGATACGCAGTATTTT; CDR3: CASGLSRLAGAGDTQYF
V: TRBV19; D: TRBD1; J: TRBJ1-2; size: -; DNA: TGTGCCAGTAGTATAAGGACAGGGGCTAACTATGGCTACACCTTC; CDR3: CASSIRTGANYGYTF
V: TRBV11-3; D: -; J: TRBJ1-3; size: -; DNA: TGTGCCAGCAGCTTAGGTGAGGAGATAAGCTCTGGAAACACCATATATTTT; CDR3: CASSLGEEISSGNTIYF
V: TRBV15; D: -; J: TRBJ1-5; size: once; DNA: TGTGCCACCAGCCCAGGCCAGGGTAATCAGCCCCAGCATTTT; CDR3: CATSPGQGNQPQHF
V: TRBV29-1; D: TRBD1; J: TRBJ2-3; size: once; DNA: TGCAGCGTTGAAGGAACAGGGGGCGCCTCAGATACGCAGTATTTT; CDR3: CSVEGTGGASDTQYF
V: TRBV5-6; D: -; J: TRBJ1-2; size: -; DNA: TGTGCCAGCAGACCTACAGGGAACTATGGCTACACCTTC; CDR3: CASRPTGNYGYTF
V: TRBV19; D: TRBD1; J: TRBJ2-4; size: -; DNA: TGTGCCAGTAGTGTGGGACAGTTAAACATTCAGTACTTC; CDR3: CASSVGQLNIQYF
V: TRBV6-5; D: -; J: TRBJ1-2; size: few; DNA: TGTGCCAGCAGAGAGCAGGGTGGCTATGGCTACACCTTC; CDR3: CASREQGGYGYTF
V: TRBV18; D: TRBD2; J: TRBJ2-5; size: once; DNA: TGTGCCAGCTCACCCCTAGCGGGGGCAGGGGAGACCCAGTACTTC; CDR3: CASSPLAGAGETQYF
V: TRBV5-1; D: -; J: TRBJ1-3; size: -; DNA: TGCGCCAGCAGCCAAGCGGACGGGACTGGAAACACCATATATTTT; CDR3: CASSQADGTGNTIYF
V: TRBV5-4; D: -; J: TRBJ1-2; size: -; DNA: TGTGCCAGCAGCCCGGGGAACGACGTTAGGAGCTATGGCTACACCTTC; CDR3: CASSPGNDVRSYGYTF
V: TRBV7-2; D: TRBD1; J: TRBJ1-1; size: -; DNA: TGTGCCAGCAGCCCAAACAGGGGAGCAGCTTTCTTT; CDR3: CASSPNRGAAFF
V: TRBV2; D: -; J: TRBJ1-2; size: -; DNA: TGTGCCAGCAACGAGCCCAGGTCCCCTGGCTACACCTTC; CDR3: CASNEPRSPGYTF
V: TRBV14; D: TRBD1; J: TRBJ1-6; size: -; DNA: TGTGCCAGCAGCCAAGGGACAGGGAATTCACCCCTCCACTTT; CDR3: CASSQGTGNSPLHF
V: TRBV11-3; D: TRBD1; J: TRBJ2-3; size: -; DNA: TGTGCCAGCTCTCCGGGACAGGGGCGTTTGGATACGCAGTATTTT; CDR3: CASSPGQGRLDTQYF
V: TRBV20-1; D: -; J: TRBJ1-1; size: few; DNA: TGCAGTGCTAGTCCCTTCCACAGGGCGACGAACACTGAAGCTTTCTTT; CDR3: CSASPFHRATNTEAFF
V: TRBV2; D: -; J: TRBJ1-1; size: -; DNA: TGTGCCAGCAGCAGTCGGGGTAACACTGAAGCTTTCTTT; CDR3: CASSSRGNTEAFF
V: TRBV21-1; D: -; J: TRBJ2-5; size: -; DNA: TGTGCCAGCAGCAAAGTTGGGAGGACCCAGTACTTC; CDR3: CASSKVGRTQYF
V: TRBV13; D: TRBD1; J: TRBJ2-7; size: -; DNA: TGTGCCAGCAGCCTATGGACAGGGATCGCCTACGAGCAGTACTTC; CDR3: CASSLWTGIAYEQYF
V: TRBV2; D: TRBD1; J: TRBJ1-5; size: -; DNA: TGTGCCAGCAGCCAGGAGACAGGGCGACAGCCCCAGCATTTT; CDR3: CASSQETGRQPQHF
V: TRBV19; D: -; J: TRBJ1-1; size: -; DNA: TGTGCCAGTAGTATAAGCCCCACTGAAGCTTTCTTT; CDR3: CASSISPTEAFF